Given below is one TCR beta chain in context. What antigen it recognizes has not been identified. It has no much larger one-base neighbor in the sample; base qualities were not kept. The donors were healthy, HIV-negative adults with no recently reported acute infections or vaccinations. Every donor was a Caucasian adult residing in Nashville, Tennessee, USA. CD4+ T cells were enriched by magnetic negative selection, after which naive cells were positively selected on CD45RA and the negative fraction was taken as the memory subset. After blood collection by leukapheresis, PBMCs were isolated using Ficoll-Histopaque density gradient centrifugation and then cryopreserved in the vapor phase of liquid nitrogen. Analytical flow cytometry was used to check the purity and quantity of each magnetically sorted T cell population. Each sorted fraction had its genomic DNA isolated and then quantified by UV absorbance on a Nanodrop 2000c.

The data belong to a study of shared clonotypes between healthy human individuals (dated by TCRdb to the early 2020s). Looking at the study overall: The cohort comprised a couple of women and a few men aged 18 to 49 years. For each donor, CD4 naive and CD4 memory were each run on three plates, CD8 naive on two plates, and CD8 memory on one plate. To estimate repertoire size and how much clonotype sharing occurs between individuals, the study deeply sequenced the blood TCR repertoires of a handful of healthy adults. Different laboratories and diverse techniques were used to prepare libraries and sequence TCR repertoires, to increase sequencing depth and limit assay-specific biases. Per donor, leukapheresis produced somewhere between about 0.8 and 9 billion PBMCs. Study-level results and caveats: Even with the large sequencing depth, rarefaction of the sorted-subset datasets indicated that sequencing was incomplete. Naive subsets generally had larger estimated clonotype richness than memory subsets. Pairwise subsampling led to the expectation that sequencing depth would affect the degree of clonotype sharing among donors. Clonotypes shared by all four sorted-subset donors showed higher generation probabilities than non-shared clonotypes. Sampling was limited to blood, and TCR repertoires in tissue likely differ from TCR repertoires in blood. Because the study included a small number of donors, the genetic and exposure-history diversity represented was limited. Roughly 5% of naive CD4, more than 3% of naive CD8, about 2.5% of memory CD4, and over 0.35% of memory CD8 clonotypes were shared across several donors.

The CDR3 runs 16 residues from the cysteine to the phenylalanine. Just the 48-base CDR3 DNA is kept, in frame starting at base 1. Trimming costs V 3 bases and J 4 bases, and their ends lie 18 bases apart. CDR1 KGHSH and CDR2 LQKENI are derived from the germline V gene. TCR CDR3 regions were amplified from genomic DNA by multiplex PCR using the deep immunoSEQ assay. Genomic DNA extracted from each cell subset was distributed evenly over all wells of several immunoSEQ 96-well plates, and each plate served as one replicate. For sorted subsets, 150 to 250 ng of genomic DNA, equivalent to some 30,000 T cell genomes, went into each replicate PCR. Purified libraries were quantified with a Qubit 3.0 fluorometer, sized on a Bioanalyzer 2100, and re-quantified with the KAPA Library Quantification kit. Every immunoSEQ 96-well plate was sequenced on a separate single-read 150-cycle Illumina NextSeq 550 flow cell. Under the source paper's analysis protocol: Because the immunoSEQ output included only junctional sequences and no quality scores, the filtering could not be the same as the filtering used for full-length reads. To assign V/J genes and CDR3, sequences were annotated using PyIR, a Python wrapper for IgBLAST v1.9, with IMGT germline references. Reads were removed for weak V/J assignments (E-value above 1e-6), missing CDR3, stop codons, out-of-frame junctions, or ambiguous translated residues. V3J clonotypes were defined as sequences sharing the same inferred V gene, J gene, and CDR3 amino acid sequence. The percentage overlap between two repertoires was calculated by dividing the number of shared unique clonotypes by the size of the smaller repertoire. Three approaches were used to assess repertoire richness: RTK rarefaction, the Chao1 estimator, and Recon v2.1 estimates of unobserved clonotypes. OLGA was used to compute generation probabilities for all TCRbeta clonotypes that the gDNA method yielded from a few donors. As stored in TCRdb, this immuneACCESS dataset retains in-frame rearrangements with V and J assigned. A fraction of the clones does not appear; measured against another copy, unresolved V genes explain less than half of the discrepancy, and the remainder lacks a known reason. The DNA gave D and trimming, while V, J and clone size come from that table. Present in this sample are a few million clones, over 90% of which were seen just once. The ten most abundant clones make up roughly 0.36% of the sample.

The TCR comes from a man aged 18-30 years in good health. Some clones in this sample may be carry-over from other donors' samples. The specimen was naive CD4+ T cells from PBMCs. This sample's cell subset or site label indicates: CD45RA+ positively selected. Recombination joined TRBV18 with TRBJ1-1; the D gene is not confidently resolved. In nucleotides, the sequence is TGTGCCAGCTCACCCCGGTCACTCCCAGGCGGCACTGAAGCTTTCTTT. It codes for CASSPRSLPGGTEAFF.